Given below is one TCR beta chain in context. The treatment was: some 19 received Ad26.COV2.S at low or high dose, single or two shots; 5 received placebo; per-sample allocation not given. Sampling was done on day 63 after the first vaccine or placebo injection. The data belong to a study of Ad26.COV2.S vaccination and SARS-CoV-2 variants. The wider study: Enrolled in COV1001, the donor was in the Ad26.COV2.S trial arm, which received the vaccine.

The method was immunoSEQ multiplex PCR; TCRdb's version includes in-frame clones alone and lacks a portion of them. The table includes 400,000 to 450,000 clones, 80% to 95% detected once. This sequence was found in a person aged 18-60 years who received the Ad26.COV2.S COVID-19 vaccine or a placebo. The sequences come from peripheral blood, collected in a trial of Ad26.COV2.S vaccine versus placebo.

CDR3 in amino acids: CASSPGLGEAYEQYF. For the CDR3, the DNA is TGTGCCAGCAGCCCGGGACTAGGGGAGGCCTACGAGCAGTACTTC. V is TRBV11-2 and J is TRBJ2-7; 8 bases line up with TRBD2. Losses at the gene ends were 5 bases for V and 2 bases for J; bases not matched to a gene: 8. Looked up from germline, CDR1 is SGHAT and CDR2 is FQNNGV. This CDR3 comprises 15 residues.